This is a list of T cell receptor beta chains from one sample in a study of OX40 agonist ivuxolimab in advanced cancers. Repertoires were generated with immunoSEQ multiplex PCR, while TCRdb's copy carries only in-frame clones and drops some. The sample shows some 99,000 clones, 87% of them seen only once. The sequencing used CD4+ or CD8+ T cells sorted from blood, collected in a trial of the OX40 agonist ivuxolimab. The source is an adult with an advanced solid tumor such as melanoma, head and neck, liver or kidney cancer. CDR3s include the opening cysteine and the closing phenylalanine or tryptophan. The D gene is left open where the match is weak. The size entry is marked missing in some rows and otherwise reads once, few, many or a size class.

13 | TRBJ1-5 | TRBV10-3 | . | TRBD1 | CAISAGGVQPQHF | TGTGCCATCAGTGCAGGGGGCGTTCAGCCCCAGCATTTT
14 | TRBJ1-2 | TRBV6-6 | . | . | CASSLTDQDDGYTF | TGTGCCAGCAGCCTTACTGACCAAGACGACGGCTACACCTTC
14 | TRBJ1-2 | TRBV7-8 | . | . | CASSFRMGYGGYTF | TGTGCCAGCAGCTTCCGCATGGGGTATGGTGGCTACACCTTC
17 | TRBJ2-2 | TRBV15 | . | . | CATSKDSPAFGAGELFF | TGTGCCACCAGCAAAGACTCACCGGCGTTTGGGGCCGGGGAGCTGTTTTTT
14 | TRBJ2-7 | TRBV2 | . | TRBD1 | CASSFNRGVYEQYF | TGTGCCAGCAGTTTTAACAGGGGAGTCTACGAGCAGTACTTC
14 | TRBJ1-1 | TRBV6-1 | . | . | CASSPTQGYAEAFF | TGTGCCAGCAGTCCAACACAGGGATATGCTGAAGCTTTCTTT
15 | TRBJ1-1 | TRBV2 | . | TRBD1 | CASSEYRTGNTEAFF | TGTGCCAGCAGTGAATATAGGACAGGGAACACTGAAGCTTTCTTT
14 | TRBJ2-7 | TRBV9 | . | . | CASSVSRGDYEQYF | TGTGCCAGCAGCGTATCAAGGGGAGACTACGAGCAGTACTTC
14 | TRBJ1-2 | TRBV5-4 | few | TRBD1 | CASNSRDRGYGYTF | TGTGCCAGCAACTCTCGGGACAGGGGCTATGGCTACACCTTC
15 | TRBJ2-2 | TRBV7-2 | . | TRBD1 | CASSYRTGMSGELFF | TGTGCCAGCAGCTACCGGACAGGGATGTCCGGGGAGCTGTTTTTT
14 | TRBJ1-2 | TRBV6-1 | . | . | CASSERGKNYGYTF | TGTGCCAGCAGTGAAAGGGGGAAGAACTATGGCTACACCTTC
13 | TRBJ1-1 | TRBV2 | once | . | CAGGGHENTEAFF | TGTGCCGGGGGTGGACACGAGAACACTGAAGCTTTCTTT
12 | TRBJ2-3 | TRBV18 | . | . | CASSPITDTQYF | TGTGCCAGCTCACCTATCACAGATACGCAGTATTTT
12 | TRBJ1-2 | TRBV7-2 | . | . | CASSFGSYGYTF | TGTGCCAGCAGCTTTGGGTCCTATGGCTACACCTTC
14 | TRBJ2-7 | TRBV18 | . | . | CASSPPGTRYEQYF | TGTGCCAGCTCACCACCCGGAACCCGCTACGAGCAGTACTTC
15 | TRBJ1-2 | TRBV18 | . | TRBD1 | CASSLGQGLNYGYTF | TGTGCCAGCTCACTCGGACAGGGATTAAACTATGGCTACACCTTC
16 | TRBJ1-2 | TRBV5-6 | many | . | CASSLAGAGRDYGYTF | TGTGCCAGCAGCTTGGCAGGGGCTGGCAGGGACTATGGCTACACCTTC
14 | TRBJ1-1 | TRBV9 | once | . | CASSVTQTGTEAFF | TGTGCCAGCAGCGTAACACAAACGGGCACTGAAGCTTTCTTT
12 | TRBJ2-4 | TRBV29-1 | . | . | CSVEELGGIQYF | TGCAGCGTTGAAGAGCTGGGAGGCATTCAGTACTTC
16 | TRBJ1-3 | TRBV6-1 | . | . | CASSDPPGSSGNTIYF | TGTGCCAGCAGTGACCCCCCAGGAAGCTCTGGAAACACCATATATTTT
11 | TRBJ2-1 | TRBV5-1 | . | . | CASSSDTEQFF | TGCGCCAGCAGCTCGGACACTGAGCAGTTCTTC